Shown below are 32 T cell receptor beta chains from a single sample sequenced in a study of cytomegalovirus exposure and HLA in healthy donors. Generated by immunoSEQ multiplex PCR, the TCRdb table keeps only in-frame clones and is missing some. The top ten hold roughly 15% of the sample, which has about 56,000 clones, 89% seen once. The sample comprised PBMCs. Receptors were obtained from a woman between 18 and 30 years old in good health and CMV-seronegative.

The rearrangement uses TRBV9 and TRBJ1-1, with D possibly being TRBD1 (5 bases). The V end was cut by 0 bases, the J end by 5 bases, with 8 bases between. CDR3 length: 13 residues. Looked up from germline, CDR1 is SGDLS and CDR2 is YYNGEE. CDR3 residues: CASSVGRGTEAFF. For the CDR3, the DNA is TGTGCCAGCAGCGTAGGTAGGGGTACTGAAGCTTTCTTT.

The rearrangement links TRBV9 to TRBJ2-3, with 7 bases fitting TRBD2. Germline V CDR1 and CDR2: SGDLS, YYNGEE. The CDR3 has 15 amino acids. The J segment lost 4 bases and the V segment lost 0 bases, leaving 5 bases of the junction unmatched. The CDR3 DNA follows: TGTGCCAGCAGCGTAGTTGGTCGGGAGGCAGATACGCAGTATTTT. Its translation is CASSVVGREADTQYF.

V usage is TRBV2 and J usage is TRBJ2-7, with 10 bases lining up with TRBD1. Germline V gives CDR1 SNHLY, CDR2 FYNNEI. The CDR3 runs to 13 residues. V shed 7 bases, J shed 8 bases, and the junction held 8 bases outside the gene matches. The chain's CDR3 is CASTSGTGDQQYF. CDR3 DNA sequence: TGTGCCAGCACAAGCGGGACAGGGGACCAGCAGTACTTC.

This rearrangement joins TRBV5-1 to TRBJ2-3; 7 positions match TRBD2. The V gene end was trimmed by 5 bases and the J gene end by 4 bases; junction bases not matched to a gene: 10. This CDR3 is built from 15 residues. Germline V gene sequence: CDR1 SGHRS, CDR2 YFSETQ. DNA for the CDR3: TGCGCCAGCAGTCCCTTCGGACTAGAGGCAGATACGCAGTATTTT. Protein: CASSPFGLEADTQYF.

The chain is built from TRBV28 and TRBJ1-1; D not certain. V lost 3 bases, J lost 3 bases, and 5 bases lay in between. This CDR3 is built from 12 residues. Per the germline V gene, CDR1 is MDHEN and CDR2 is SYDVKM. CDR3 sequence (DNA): TGTGCCAGCAGTTTCTCCTACACTGAAGCTTTCTTT. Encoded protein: CASSFSYTEAFF. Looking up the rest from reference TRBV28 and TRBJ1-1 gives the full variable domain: DVKVTQSSRYLVKRTGEKVFLECVQDMDHENMFWYRQDPGLGLRLIYFSYDVKMKEKGDIPEGYSVSREKKERFSLILESASTNQTSMYLCASSFSYTEAFFGQGTRLTVV.

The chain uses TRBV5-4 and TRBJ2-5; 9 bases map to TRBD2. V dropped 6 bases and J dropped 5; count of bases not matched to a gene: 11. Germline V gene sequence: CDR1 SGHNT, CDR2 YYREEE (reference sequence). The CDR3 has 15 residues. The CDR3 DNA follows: TGTGCCAGCAAGAGGGACGCGGGAGGGCAGGAGACCCAGTACTTC. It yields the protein CASKRDAGGQETQYF.

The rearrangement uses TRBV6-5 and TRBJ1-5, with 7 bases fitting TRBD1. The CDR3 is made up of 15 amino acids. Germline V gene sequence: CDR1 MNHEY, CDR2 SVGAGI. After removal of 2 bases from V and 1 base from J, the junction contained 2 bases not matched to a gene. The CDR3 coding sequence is TGTGCCAGCAGTTACACACAGGGGAGCAATCAGCCCCAGCATTTT. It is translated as CASSYTQGSNQPQHF.

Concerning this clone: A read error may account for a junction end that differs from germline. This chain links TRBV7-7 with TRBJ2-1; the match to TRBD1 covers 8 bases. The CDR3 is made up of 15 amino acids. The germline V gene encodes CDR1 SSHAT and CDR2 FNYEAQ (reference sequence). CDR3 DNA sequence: TGTGCTAGCAGCTTAGGCCAGGGGGCTTACAATGAGCAGTTCTTC. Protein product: CASSLGQGAYNEQFF.

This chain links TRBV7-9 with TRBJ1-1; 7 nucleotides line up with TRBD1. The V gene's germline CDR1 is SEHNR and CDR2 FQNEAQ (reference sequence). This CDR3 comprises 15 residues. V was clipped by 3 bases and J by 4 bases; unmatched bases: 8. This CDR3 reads CASSFGRQGGTEAFF. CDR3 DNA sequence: TGTGCCAGCAGCTTCGGTCGACAGGGCGGCACTGAAGCTTTCTTT.

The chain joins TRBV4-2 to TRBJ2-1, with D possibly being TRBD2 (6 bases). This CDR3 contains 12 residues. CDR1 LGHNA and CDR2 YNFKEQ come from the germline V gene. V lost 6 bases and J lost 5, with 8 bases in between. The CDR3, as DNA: TGTGCCAGCAGTGTAGCGGACAATGAGCAGTTCTTC. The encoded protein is CASSVADNEQFF.

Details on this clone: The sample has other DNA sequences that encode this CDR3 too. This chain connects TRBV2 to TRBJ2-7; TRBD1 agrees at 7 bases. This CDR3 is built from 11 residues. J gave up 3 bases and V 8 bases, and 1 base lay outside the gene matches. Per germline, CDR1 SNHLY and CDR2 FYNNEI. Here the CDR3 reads CASRDSYEQYF. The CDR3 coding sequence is TGTGCCAGCCGGGACAGCTACGAGCAGTACTTC.

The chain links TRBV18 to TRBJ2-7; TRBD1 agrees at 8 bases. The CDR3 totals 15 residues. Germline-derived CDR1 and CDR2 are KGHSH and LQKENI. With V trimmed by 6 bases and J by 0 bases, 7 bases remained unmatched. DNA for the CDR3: TGTGCCAGCTCCCTAGACAGGGGTTCCTCCTACGAGCAGTACTTC. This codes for CASSLDRGSSYEQYF. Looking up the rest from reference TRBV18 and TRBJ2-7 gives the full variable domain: NAGVMQNPRHLVRRRGQEARLRCSPMKGHSHVYWYRQLPEEGLKFMVYLQKENIIDESGMPKERFSAEFPKEGPSILRIQQVVRGDSAAYFCASSLDRGSSYEQYFGPGTRLTVT.

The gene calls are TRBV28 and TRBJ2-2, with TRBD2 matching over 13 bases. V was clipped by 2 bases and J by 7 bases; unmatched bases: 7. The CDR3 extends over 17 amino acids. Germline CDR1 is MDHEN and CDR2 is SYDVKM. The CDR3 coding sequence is TGTGCCAGCAGTTTAAGGACTAGCGGGAGTATAAACGGGGAGCTGTTTTTT. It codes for CASSLRTSGSINGELFF.

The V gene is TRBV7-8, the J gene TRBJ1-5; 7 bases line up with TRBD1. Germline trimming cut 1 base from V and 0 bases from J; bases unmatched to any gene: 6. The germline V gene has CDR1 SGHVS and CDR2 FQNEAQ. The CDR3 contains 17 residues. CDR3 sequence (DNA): TGTGCCAGCAGCTTAGGTGGGACAGCTTATAGCAATCAGCCCCAGCATTTT. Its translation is CASSLGGTAYSNQPQHF.

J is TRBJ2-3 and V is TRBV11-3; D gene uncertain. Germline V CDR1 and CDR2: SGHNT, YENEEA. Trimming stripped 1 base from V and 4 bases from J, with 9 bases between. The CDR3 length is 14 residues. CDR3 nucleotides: TGTGCCAGCAGCTTAGGCCACAGCCCAGATACGCAGTATTTT. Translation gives CASSLGHSPDTQYF. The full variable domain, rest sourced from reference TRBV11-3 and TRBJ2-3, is EAGVVQSPRYKIIEKKQPVAFWCNPISGHNTLYWYLQNLGQGPELLIRYENEEAVDDSQLPKDRFSAERLKGVDSTLKIQPAELGDSAVYLCASSLGHSPDTQYFGPGTRLTVL.

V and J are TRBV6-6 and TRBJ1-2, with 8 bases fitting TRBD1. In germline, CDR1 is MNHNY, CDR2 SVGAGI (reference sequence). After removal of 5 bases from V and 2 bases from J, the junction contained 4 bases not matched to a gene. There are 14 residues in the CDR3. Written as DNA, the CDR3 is TGTGCCAGCAGTAAGGACAGGGACAACTATGGCTACACCTTC. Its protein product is CASSKDRDNYGYTF.

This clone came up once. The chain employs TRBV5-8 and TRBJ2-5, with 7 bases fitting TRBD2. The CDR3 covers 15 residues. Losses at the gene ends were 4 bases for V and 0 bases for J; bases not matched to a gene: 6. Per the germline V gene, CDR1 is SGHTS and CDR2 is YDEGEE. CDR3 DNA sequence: TGTGCCAGCAGCGGGGGGGGAGGATACCAAGAGACCCAGTACTTC. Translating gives CASSGGGGYQETQYF. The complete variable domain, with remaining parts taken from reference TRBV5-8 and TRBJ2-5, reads EAGVTQSPTHLIKTRGQQATLRCSPISGHTSVYWYQQALGLGLQFLLWYDEGEERNRGNFPPRFSGRQFPNYSSELNVNALELEDSALYLCASSGGGGYQETQYFGPGTRLLVL.

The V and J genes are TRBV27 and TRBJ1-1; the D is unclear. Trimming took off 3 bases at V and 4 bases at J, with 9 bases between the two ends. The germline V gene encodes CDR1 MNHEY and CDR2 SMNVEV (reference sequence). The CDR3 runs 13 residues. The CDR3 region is CASSLVGSTEAFF. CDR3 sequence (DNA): TGTGCCAGCAGTTTGGTAGGGAGCACTGAAGCTTTCTTT.

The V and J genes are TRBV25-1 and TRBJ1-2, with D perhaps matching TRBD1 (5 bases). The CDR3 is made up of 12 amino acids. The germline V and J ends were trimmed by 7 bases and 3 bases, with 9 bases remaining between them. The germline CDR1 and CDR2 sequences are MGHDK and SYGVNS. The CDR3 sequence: CASTGGDYGYTF. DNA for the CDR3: TGTGCCAGCACGGGAGGGGACTATGGCTACACCTTC.

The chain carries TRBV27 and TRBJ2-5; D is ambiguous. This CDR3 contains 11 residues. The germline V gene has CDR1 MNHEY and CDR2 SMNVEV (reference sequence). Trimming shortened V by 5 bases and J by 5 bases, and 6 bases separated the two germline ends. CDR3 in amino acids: CASSGHETQYF. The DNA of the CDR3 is TGTGCCAGCAGTGGCCATGAGACCCAGTACTTC.

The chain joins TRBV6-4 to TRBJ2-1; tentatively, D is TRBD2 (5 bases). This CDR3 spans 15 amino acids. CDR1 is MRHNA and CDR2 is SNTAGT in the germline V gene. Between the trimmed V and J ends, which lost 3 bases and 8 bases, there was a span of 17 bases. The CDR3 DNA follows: TGTGCCAGCAGTGAGATCGGGGTCCCTAGGCATGAGCAGTTCTTC. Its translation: CASSEIGVPRHEQFF.

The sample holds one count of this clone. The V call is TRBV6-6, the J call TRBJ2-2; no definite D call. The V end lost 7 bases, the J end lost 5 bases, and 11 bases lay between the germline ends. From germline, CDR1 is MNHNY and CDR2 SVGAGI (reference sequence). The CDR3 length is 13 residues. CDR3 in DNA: TGTGCCAGCACCAAACTCGGTACCGGGGAGCTGTTTTTT. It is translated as CASTKLGTGELFF.

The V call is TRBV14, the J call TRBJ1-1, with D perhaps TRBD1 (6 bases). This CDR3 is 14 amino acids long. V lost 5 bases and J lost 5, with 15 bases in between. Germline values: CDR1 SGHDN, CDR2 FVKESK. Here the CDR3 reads CASSWGGARTEAFF. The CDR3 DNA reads TGTGCCAGCAGCTGGGGGGGGGCGAGGACTGAAGCTTTCTTT.

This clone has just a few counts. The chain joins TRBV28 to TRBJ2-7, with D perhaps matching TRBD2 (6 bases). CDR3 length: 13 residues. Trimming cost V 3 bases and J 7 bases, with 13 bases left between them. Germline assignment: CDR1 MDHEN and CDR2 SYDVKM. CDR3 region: CASSFPVGGEQYF. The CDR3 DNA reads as TGTGCCAGCAGTTTTCCGGTTGGGGGGGAGCAGTACTTC.

The DNA for the CDR3 is TGCGCCAGCAGCTTGGAACAGGGGGATAACGAGCAGTACTTC. This encodes CASSLEQGDNEQYF. This sequence joins TRBV5-1 and TRBJ2-7; TRBD1 matches at 8 bases. The germline gives CDR1 SGHRS, CDR2 YFSETQ. Trimming cost V 0 bases and J 5 bases; bases outside gene matches: 4. This CDR3 has 14 amino acids.

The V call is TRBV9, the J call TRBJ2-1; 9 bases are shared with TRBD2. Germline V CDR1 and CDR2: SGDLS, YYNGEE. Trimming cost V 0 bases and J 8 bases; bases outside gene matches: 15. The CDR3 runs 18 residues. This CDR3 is CASSVGPLGGRATDEQFF. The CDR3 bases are TGTGCCAGCAGCGTAGGCCCTCTTGGCGGGAGGGCCACGGATGAGCAGTTCTTC.

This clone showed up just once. The CDR3 here is CASSVDRNTEAFF. The CDR3 DNA reads as TGTGCCAGCAGCGTCGACAGGAACACTGAAGCTTTCTTT. The chain joins TRBV5-4 to TRBJ1-1, with D possibly matching TRBD1 (5 bases). Germline CDR1 is SGHNT and CDR2 is YYREEE (reference sequence). The V end was cut by 4 bases, the J end by 1 base, with 8 bases between. The CDR3 has 13 amino acids.

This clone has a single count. CDR3 nucleotide sequence: TGTGCCAGCCAAATAGCCCAGACTAGCACGGCGTTCTTC. It is translated as CASQIAQTSTAFF. V usage is TRBV27 and J usage is TRBJ2-1; 7 bases map to TRBD2. The J segment lost 15 bases and the V segment lost 8 bases, leaving 16 bases of the junction unmatched. Germline V CDR1 and CDR2: MNHEY, SMNVEV (reference sequence). The length of the CDR3 is 13 residues.

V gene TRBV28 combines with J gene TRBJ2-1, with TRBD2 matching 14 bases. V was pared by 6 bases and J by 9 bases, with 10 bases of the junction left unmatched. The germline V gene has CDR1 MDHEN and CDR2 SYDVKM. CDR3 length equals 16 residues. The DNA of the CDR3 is TGTGCCAGCAGCCTCGCCGGGACTAGCGGGAGAAGTGAGCAGTTCTTC. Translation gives CASSLAGTSGRSEQFF.

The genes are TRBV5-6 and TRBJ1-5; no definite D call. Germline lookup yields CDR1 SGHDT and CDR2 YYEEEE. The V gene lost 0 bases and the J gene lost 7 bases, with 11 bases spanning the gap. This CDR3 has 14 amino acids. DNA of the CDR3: TGTGCCAGCAGCTTGGCTGGCGCGGGGCAGCCCCAGCATTTT. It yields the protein CASSLAGAGQPQHF.

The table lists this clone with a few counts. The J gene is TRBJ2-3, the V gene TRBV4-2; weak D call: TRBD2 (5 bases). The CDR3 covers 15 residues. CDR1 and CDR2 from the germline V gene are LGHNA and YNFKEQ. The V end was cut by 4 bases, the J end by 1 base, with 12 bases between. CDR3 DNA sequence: TGTGCCAGCAGCCCCTTTAGCGCCCGCACAGATACGCAGTATTTT. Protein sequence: CASSPFSARTDTQYF.

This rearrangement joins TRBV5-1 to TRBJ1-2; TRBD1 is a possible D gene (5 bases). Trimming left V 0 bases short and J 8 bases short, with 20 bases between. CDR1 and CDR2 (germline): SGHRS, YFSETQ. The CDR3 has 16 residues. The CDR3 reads CASSLADPTAQKGYTF. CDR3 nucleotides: TGCGCCAGCAGCTTGGCGGATCCGACAGCCCAGAAGGGCTACACCTTC.